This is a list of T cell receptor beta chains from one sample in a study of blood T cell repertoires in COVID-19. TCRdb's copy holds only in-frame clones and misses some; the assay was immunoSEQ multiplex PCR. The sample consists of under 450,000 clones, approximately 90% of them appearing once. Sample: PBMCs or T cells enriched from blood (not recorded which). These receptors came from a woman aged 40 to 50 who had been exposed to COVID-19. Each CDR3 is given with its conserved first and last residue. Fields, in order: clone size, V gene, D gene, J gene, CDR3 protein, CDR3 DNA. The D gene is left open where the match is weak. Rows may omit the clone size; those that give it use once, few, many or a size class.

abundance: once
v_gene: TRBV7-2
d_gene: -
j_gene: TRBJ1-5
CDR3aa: CASSSKIGEAQPQHF
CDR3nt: TGTGCCAGCAGCTCGAAGATTGGGGAGGCTCAGCCCCAGCATTTT

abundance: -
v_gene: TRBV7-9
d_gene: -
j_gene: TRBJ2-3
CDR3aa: CASSLQGSASTDTQYF
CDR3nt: TGTGCCAGCAGCTTACAGGGTTCCGCTAGCACAGATACGCAGTATTTT

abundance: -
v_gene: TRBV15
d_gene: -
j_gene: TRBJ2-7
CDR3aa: CATSRDLGQTYEQYF
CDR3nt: TGTGCCACCAGCAGAGATCTTGGACAGACCTACGAGCAGTACTTC

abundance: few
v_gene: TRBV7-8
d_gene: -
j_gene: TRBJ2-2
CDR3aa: CASSLVQGSGELFF
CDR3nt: TGTGCCAGCAGCTTAGTACAGGGAAGCGGGGAGCTGTTTTTT

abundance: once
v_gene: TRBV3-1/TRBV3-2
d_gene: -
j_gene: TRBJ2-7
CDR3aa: CASSQGVEQYF
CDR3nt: TGTGCCAGCAGCCAAGGAGTCGAGCAGTACTTC

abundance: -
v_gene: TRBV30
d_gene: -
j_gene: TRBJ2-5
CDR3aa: CASTRGRETQYF
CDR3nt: TGTGCCTCCACCAGGGGTCGAGAGACCCAGTACTTC

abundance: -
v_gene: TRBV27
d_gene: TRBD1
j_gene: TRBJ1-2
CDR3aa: CASRPTGSYGYTF
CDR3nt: TGTGCCAGCAGGCCGACAGGGTCCTATGGCTACACCTTC

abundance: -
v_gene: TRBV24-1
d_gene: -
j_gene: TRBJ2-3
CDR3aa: CATSGDRSYDTQYF
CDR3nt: TGTGCCACCAGTGGCGACAGGAGCTACGATACGCAGTATTTT

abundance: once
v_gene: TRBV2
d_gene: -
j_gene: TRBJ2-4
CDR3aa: CASKSPVSSYF
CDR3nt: TGTGCCAGCAAAAGCCCCGTCTCATCGTACTTC

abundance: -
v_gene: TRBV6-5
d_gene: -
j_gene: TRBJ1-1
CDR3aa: CASSPNTGNTEAFF
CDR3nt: TGTGCCAGCAGCCCCAACACGGGGAACACTGAAGCTTTCTTT

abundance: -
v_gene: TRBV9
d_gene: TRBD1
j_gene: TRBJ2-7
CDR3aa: CASSPPLGQGDSPYEQYF
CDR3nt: TGTGCCAGCAGCCCCCCCCTCGGACAGGGGGATTCCCCCTACGAGCAGTACTTC

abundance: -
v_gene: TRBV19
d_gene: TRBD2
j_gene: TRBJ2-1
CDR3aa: CASSIGLATNPLLSYNEQFF
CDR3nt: TGTGCCAGTAGTATAGGACTAGCTACAAATCCACTACTCTCCTACAATGAGCAGTTCTTC

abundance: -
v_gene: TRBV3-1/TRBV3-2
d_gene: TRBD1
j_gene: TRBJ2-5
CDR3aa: CASSHRQGLSETQYF
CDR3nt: TGTGCCAGCAGCCACCGACAGGGGTTGTCGGAGACCCAGTACTTC

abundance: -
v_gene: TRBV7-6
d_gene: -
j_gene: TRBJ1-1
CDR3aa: CASSLTNTGRHTEAFF
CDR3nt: TGTGCCAGCAGCTTAACTAATACAGGGCGGCACACTGAAGCTTTCTTT

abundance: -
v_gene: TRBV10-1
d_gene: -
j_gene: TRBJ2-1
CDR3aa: CASSELGASYNEQFF
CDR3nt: TGCGCCAGCAGTGAGTTGGGGGCTTCCTACAATGAGCAGTTCTTC

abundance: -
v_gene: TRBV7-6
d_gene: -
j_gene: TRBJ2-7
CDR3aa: CASSATNTYEQYF
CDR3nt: TGTGCCAGCAGTGCGACTAACACCTACGAGCAGTACTTC

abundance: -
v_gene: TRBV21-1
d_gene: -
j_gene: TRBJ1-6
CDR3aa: CASSGRLDMPINSPLHF
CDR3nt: TGTGCCAGCAGCGGGCGCTTGGACATGCCGATTAATTCACCCCTCCACTTT

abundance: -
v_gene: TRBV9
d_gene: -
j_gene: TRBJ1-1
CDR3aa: CASSVDAGRGNTEAFF
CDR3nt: TGTGCCAGCAGCGTAGATGCAGGGCGGGGGAACACTGAAGCTTTCTTT

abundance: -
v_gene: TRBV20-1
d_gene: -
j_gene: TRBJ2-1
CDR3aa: CSASILHEQFF
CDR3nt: TGCAGTGCTAGTATTCTCCATGAGCAGTTCTTC

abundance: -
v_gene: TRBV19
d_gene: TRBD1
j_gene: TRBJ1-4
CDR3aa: CASSKSGGTNEKLFF
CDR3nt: TGTGCCAGTAGTAAATCAGGGGGCACTAATGAAAAACTGTTTTTT

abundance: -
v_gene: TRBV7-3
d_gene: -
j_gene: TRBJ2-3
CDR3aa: CASSLGTSDTQYF
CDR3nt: TGTGCCAGCAGCCTGGGGACTTCCGATACGCAGTATTTT

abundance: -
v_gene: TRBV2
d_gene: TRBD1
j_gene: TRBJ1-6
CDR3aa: CASRLQGSGRSPLHF
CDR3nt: TGTGCCAGCCGACTACAGGGGAGTGGACGGTCACCCCTCCACTTT

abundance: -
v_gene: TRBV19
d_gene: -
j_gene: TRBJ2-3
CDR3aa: CASSAGLLTDTQYF
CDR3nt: TGTGCCAGTAGTGCGGGACTCCTCACAGATACGCAGTATTTT

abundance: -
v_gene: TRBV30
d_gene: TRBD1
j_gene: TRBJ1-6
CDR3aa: CAWRAPGQGGGVAPLHF
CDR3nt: TGTGCCTGGAGGGCCCCGGGACAGGGAGGGGGCGTCGCACCCCTCCACTTT

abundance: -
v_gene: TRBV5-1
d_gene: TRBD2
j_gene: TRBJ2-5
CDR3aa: CASSQTSGMLETQYF
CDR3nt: TGCGCCAGCAGCCAGACTAGCGGGATGTTAGAGACCCAGTACTTC

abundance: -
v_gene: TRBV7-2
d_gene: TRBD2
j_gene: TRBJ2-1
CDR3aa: CASTRDSGTYNEQFF
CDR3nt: TGTGCCAGCACCAGAGATAGCGGGACCTACAATGAGCAGTTCTTC

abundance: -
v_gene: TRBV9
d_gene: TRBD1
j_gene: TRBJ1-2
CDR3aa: CASSPQPTGFGGYTF
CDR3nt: TGTGCCAGCAGCCCCCAACCGACAGGGTTCGGTGGCTACACCTTC

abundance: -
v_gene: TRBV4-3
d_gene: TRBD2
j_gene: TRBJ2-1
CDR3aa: CASSQVGLANSYNEQFF
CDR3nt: TGCGCCAGCAGCCAAGTGGGACTAGCCAACTCCTACAATGAGCAGTTCTTC

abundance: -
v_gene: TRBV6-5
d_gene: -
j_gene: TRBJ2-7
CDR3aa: CASSYSGQGHGNEQYF
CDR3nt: TGTGCCAGCAGTTACTCGGGACAAGGACACGGGAACGAGCAGTACTTC

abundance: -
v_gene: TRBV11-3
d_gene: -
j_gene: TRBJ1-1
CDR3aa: CASSLVWLGANTEAFF
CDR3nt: TGTGCCAGCAGCTTAGTTTGGCTGGGGGCGAACACTGAAGCTTTCTTT

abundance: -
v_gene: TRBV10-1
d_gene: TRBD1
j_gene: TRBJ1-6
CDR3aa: CASSEGTGYNSPLHF
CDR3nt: TGCGCCAGCAGTGAAGGGACAGGGTATAATTCACCCCTCCACTTT

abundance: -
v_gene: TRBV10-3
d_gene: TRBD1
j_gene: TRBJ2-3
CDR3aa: CAISQGANTDTQYF
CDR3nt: TGTGCCATCAGTCAGGGGGCTAACACAGATACGCAGTATTTT

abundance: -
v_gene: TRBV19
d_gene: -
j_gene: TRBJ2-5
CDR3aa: CASSMVQGETQYF
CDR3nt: TGTGCCAGTAGTATGGTGCAGGGAGAGACCCAGTACTTC

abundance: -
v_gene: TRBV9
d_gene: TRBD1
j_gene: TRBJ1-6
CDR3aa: CASSEGTGPNSPLHF
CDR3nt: TGTGCCAGCAGCGAGGGGACAGGGCCTAATTCACCCCTCCACTTT

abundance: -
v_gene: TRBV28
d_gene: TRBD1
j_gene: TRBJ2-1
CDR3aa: CATGGRNNYNEQFF
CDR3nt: TGTGCCACAGGGGGCAGAAATAATTACAATGAGCAGTTCTTC

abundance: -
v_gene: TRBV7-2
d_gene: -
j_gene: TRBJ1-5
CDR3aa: CASSLGVRGGSEPQHF
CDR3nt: TGTGCCAGCAGCTTAGGAGTCAGGGGTGGATCTGAGCCCCAGCATTTT

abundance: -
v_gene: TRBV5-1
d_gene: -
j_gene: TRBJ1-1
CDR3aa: CASSFFHGGNTEAFF
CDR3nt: TGCGCCAGCAGCTTTTTTCATGGCGGTAACACTGAAGCTTTCTTT

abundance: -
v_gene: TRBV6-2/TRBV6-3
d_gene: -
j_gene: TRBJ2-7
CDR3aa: CASSSPVTEQYF
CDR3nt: TGTGCCAGCAGTTCCCCGGTAACCGAGCAGTACTTC

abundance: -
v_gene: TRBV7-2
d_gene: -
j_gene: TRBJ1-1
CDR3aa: CASSFGRATEAFF
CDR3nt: TGTGCCAGCAGCTTTGGGAGAGCCACTGAAGCTTTCTTT

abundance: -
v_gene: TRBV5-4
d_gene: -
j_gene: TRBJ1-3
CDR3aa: CASSFAGAYTIYF
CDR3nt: TGTGCCAGCAGCTTTGCAGGGGCGTACACCATATATTTT

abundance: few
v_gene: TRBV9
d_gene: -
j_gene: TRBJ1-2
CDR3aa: CASSVVGGPYGYTF
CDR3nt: TGTGCCAGCAGCGTAGTTGGAGGGCCCTATGGCTACACCTTC

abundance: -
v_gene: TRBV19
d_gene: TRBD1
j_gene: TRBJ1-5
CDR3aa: CASSTQGAGQPQHF
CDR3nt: TGTGCCAGTAGTACACAGGGGGCGGGACAGCCCCAGCATTTT

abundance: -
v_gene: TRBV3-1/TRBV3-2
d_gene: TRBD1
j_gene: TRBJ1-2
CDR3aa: CASSQSGGYYGYTF
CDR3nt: TGTGCCAGCAGCCAATCAGGGGGGTACTATGGCTACACCTTC

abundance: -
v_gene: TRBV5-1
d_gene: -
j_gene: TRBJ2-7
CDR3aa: CASREGGYEQYF
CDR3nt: TGCGCCAGCAGAGAAGGGGGCTACGAGCAGTACTTC

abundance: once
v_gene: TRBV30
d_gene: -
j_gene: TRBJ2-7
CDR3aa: CAWSTGTVGGEQYF
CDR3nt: TGTGCCTGGAGTACCGGGACAGTCGGGGGCGAGCAGTACTTC

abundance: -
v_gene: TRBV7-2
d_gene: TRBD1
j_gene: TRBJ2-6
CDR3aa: CASSLQGAHSGANVLTF
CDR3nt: TGTGCCAGCAGTCTACAGGGGGCGCACTCTGGGGCCAACGTCCTGACTTTC

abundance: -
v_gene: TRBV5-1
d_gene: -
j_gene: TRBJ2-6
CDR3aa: CASSLTGTSGANVLTF
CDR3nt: TGCGCCAGCAGCTTGACAGGGACCTCTGGGGCCAACGTCCTGACTTTC

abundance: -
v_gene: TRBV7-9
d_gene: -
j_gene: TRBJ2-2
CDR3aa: CASSADKSRGLFF
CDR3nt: TGTGCCAGCAGCGCAGACAAGTCCCGTGGGCTGTTTTTT